A single sample is the source of the 15 T cell receptor beta chains below, sequenced in a study of T cell responses to AZD1222 COVID-19 vaccine (dated by TCRdb to the early 2020s). Library generation was performed with the immunoSEQ multiplex PCR assay. TCRdb limited this immuneACCESS table to in-frame rearrangements with V and J called. A share of clones is missing; checked studies link under half to unresolved V genes, and the rest is unexplained. The sample has around 180,000 clones on record, about 91% of them singletons. The top ten hold 7.5% to 9.5% of the sample. The sample's time point, from its label and the paper: baseline before first vaccination. The source material was peripheral blood, sampled on day 0 of AZD1222 vaccination. These receptors all stem from an adult in good health.

This clone was detected once. The V gene is TRBV21-1, the J gene TRBJ1-2. TRBV21-1 is listed as a pseudogene. This CDR3 region has 12 residues. CDR3: CASSKVGYGYTF. The CDR3 coding sequence is TGTGCCAGCAGCAAAGTTGGCTATGGCTACACCTTC.

This chain joins TRBV2 and TRBJ1-6; D may be TRBD1 (6 bases). V shed 1 base and J shed 3 bases, with 7 bases lying between them. CDR3 length: 15 amino acids. Per germline, CDR1 SNHLY and CDR2 FYNNEI. The CDR3 sequence: CASSEEQGYNSPLHF. CDR3 DNA: TGTGCCAGCAGTGAAGAACAGGGCTATAATTCACCCCTCCACTTT.

The chain employs TRBV6-5 and TRBJ1-6; D is perhaps TRBD1 (5 bases). This CDR3 contains 15 residues. The germline V gene encodes CDR1 MNHEY and CDR2 SVGAGI. Trimming took off 4 bases at V and 7 bases at J, with 14 bases between the two ends. The CDR3 sequence: CASSWGRTLNSPLHF. The CDR3 nucleotides are TGTGCCAGCAGTTGGGGGAGAACGTTGAATTCACCCCTCCACTTT.

J is TRBJ1-2 and V is TRBV19; 10 nucleotides agree with TRBD1. Germline V gives CDR1 LNHDA, CDR2 SQIVND (reference sequence). CDR3 length equals 17 residues. The V and J ends lost 3 bases and 4 bases, in that order; junction bases with no gene match: 11. DNA of the CDR3: TGTGCCAGTAGTATTCGACTCACCGGGACAGGGGTCTATGGCTACACCTTC. The encoded protein is CASSIRLTGTGVYGYTF.

This clone has more than one count but fewer than ten. The chain has TRBV7-8 and TRBJ2-7; D may be TRBD1 or TRBD2 (5 bases each). In germline, CDR1 is SGHVS, CDR2 FQNEAQ. This CDR3 is 16 amino acids long. Trimming removed 5 bases from V and 3 bases from J, with 20 bases in between. The CDR3 region is CASSLQSGALRYEQYF. CDR3 sequence (DNA): TGTGCCAGCAGCCTACAATCCGGGGCCCTTCGCTACGAGCAGTACTTC.

The chain employs TRBV27 and TRBJ1-1, with a possible D match to TRBD1 (6 bases). Trimming shortened V by 5 bases and J by 0 bases, and 22 bases separated the two germline ends. The CDR3 is made up of 18 amino acids. Germline CDR1 and CDR2: MNHEY and SMNVEV (reference sequence). CDR3 residues: CASSATGLLDQLNTEAFF. CDR3 nucleotides: TGTGCCAGCAGTGCGACAGGACTCCTCGATCAATTGAACACTGAAGCTTTCTTT.

The chain couples TRBV19 to TRBJ1-2; a possible D gene is TRBD1 (6 bases). The V end was cut by 6 bases, the J end by 2 bases, with 16 bases between. Germline lookup yields CDR1 LNHDA and CDR2 SQIVND (reference sequence). CDR3 length equals 15 residues. The CDR3 DNA reads as TGTGCCAGTAGGCCCGACAGGCAGACGAACTATGGCTACACCTTC. Translating it yields CASRPDRQTNYGYTF. Combining the CDR3 with reference TRBV19 and TRBJ1-2 gives the whole variable domain DGGITQSPKYLFRKEGQNVTLSCEQNLNHDAMYWYRQDPGQGLRLIYYSQIVNDFQKGDIAEGYSVSREKKESFPLTVTSAQKNPTAFYLCASRPDRQTNYGYTFGSGTRLTVV.

This chain connects TRBV7-2 to TRBJ2-1; 13 bases map to TRBD2. Germline-derived CDR1 and CDR2 are SGHTA and FQGNSA. The CDR3 consists of 15 residues. V was clipped by 5 bases and J by 10 bases; unmatched bases: 8. DNA for the CDR3: TGTGCCAGCAGCGTACTAGCGGGGGGGCCATCCGAGCAGTTCTTC. Its protein product is CASSVLAGGPSEQFF.

The rearrangement uses TRBV5-6 and TRBJ1-6, with TRBD1 as a possible D gene (6 bases). Trimming pared 0 bases from V and 12 bases from J, leaving 16 bases between. Germline V gives CDR1 SGHDT, CDR2 YYEEEE. The CDR3 consists of 15 residues. The CDR3 sequence is CASSLVDRQFIPLHF. In nucleotides, the CDR3 is TGTGCCAGCAGCTTGGTGGACAGACAATTCATACCCCTCCACTTT.

The genes are TRBV4-1 and TRBJ2-2; D is perhaps TRBD1 (6 bases). CDR3 length: 15 residues. Trimming shortened V by 2 bases and J by 0 bases, and 7 bases separated the two germline ends. Germline values: CDR1 MGHRA, CDR2 YSYEKL. CDR3 loop: CASSQWTANTGELFF. The CDR3 DNA is TGCGCCAGCAGCCAATGGACAGCGAACACCGGGGAGCTGTTTTTT.

Of note for this clone: With a much larger clone just one base away, this may be a read error. The chain is built from TRBV21-1 and TRBJ1-5. TRBV21-1 is a recognized pseudogene. The CDR3 is 18 residues long. CDR3 protein: CASRKIPRDSGSNQPQHF. Here the CDR3 DNA reads TGTGCCAGCAGAAAAATTCCTCGGGACTCGGGAAGCAATCAGCCCCAGCATTTT.

This clone was seen a few times. The CDR3: CASSTFRQGFAYGYTF. The CDR3 DNA is TGTGCCAGCAGTACCTTCAGACAGGGCTTCGCCTATGGCTACACCTTC. The chain recombines TRBV6-2 or TRBV6-3 with TRBJ1-2, with 7 positions matching TRBD1. CDR1 is MNHEY and CDR2 is SVGEGT in the germline V gene. This CDR3 is 16 amino acids long. The junction had 13 bases not matched to a gene; V was cut back by 5 bases and J by 4 bases.

The chain is built from TRBV7-8 and TRBJ2-7; D is ambiguous. Between the trimmed V and J ends, which lost 1 base and 4 bases, there was a span of 8 bases. This CDR3 has 13 amino acids. Germline CDR1 is SGHVS and CDR2 is FQNEAQ. The CDR3 spells CASSLGRWYEQYF. In DNA form, the CDR3 reads TGTGCCAGCAGCTTAGGCAGGTGGTACGAGCAGTACTTC.

This sequence joins TRBV19 and TRBJ1-1; TRBD1 matches at 7 bases. Germline V gene lookup returns CDR1 LNHDA and CDR2 SQIVND (reference sequence). There are 14 residues in the CDR3. The V segment lost 6 bases and the J segment 4 bases; nucleotides outside the gene matches: 8. CDR3 residues: CASSFRGEGTEAFF. The DNA for the CDR3 is TGTGCCAGTAGCTTCAGGGGGGAGGGCACTGAAGCTTTCTTT.

The chain joins TRBV27 to TRBJ1-3; D is unresolved. Germline CDR1 is MNHEY and CDR2 is SMNVEV (reference sequence). The length of the CDR3 is 16 residues. Trimming cost V 5 bases and J 0 bases, with 14 bases left between them. The CDR3 reads CASSPWTGSSGNTIYF. Written as DNA, the CDR3 is TGTGCCAGCAGTCCCTGGACGGGAAGCTCTGGAAACACCATATATTTT.